The 21 T cell receptor beta chains below come from one sample, sequenced in a study of PD-L1 blockade in urothelial cancer. Profiled with immunoSEQ multiplex PCR; TCRdb holds only in-frame clones, not every one. The table shows approximately 90,000 clones, with roughly 89% occurring only once. Time point of the sample: pretreatment peripheral blood. The material sequenced was PBMCs, taken around atezolizumab (anti-PD-L1) treatment. The receptor set was obtained from a man aged 55-75 years with urothelial cancer.

The rearrangement joins TRBV29-1 to TRBJ2-7; 9 bases align to TRBD2. The CDR3 is 13 amino acids. V lost 4 bases to trimming and J lost 4 bases; unmatched junction nucleotides: 5. The germline V gene has CDR1 SQVTM and CDR2 ANQGSEA. CDR3 sequence (DNA): TGCAGCGTTGCAAATAGCGGGAGTTACGAGCAGTACTTC. It is translated as CSVANSGSYEQYF.

The chain combines TRBV27 with TRBJ1-5; 9 bases match TRBD1. The germline gives CDR1 MNHEY, CDR2 SMNVEV (reference sequence). With V trimmed by 5 bases and J by 3 bases, 11 bases remained unmatched. The CDR3 loop spans 17 amino acids. The CDR3 region has the DNA TGTGCCAGCAGTCTGGGTCCGGGACAGGGTTTCAATCAGCCCCAGCATTTT. Protein sequence: CASSLGPGQGFNQPQHF.

The chain combines TRBV6-5 with TRBJ1-4; no clear D. CDR3 length: 15 amino acids. The ends were cut back, 2 bases at V and 4 bases at J, with 11 bases in the middle. Germline V gives CDR1 MNHEY, CDR2 SVGAGI. The DNA of the CDR3 is TGTGCCAGCAGTTACCTACCGAACCTTAATGAAAAACTGTTTTTT. As protein: CASSYLPNLNEKLFF.

The chain uses TRBV5-1 and TRBJ2-5; 7 positions match TRBD2. Looked up from germline, CDR1 is SGHRS and CDR2 is YFSETQ. V lost 4 bases to trimming and J lost 7 bases; unmatched junction nucleotides: 7. The CDR3 has 13 residues. The CDR3 sequence: CASSALASGTQYF. Here the CDR3 DNA reads TGCGCCAGCAGCGCACTAGCGTCGGGGACCCAGTACTTC.

The rearrangement joins TRBV7-9 to TRBJ1-3; D gene uncertain. Trimming stripped 3 bases from V and 0 bases from J, with 6 bases between. Germline V lookup: CDR1 SEHNR, CDR2 FQNEAQ (reference sequence). The CDR3 is 14 amino acids. Written as DNA, the CDR3 is TGTGCCAGCAGCTTGAGGTCCTCTGGAAACACCATATATTTT. Translated, it gives CASSLRSSGNTIYF.

V gene TRBV30 combines with J gene TRBJ1-2; D gene uncertain. V was clipped by 0 bases and J by 2 bases, with 7 bases between them. Germline assignment: CDR1 GTSNPN and CDR2 SVGIG (reference sequence). CDR3 length: 13 amino acids. The CDR3 loop is CAWSVNGNYGYTF. The CDR3 bases are TGTGCCTGGAGTGTCAACGGGAACTATGGCTACACCTTC.

This chain uses TRBV18 with TRBJ2-7, with 12 bases that match TRBD1. The CDR3 contains 16 residues. The germline V gene encodes CDR1 KGHSH and CDR2 LQKENI. J gave up 7 bases and V 6 bases, and 13 bases lay outside the gene matches. CDR3 in DNA: TGTGCCAGCTCCCAATCGTTTGGGACAGGGGGCTTTGAGCAGTACTTC. Protein product: CASSQSFGTGGFEQYF.

The DNA for the CDR3 is TGTGCCAGCAGTGAAGGGGGCAGGGGGCATATAACTAATGAAAAACTGTTTTTT. Protein product: CASSEGGRGHITNEKLFF. This sequence joins TRBV6-1 and TRBJ1-4; 8 nucleotides match TRBD1. The CDR3 loop spans 18 amino acids. Per the germline V gene, CDR1 is MNHNS and CDR2 is SASEGT. The V segment lost 1 base and the J segment 1 base; nucleotides outside the gene matches: 8.

V is TRBV5-1 and J is TRBJ1-6; TRBD1 agrees at 7 bases. The CDR3 totals 16 residues. V shed 2 bases, J shed 6 bases, and the junction held 8 bases outside the gene matches. Germline values: CDR1 SGHRS, CDR2 YFSETQ. CDR3 bases: TGCGCCAGCAGCTTAACAGGGGATGGGAGTAATTCACCCCTCCACTTT. This gives the protein CASSLTGDGSNSPLHF.

The V and J genes are TRBV7-2 and TRBJ2-1; 8 bases are shared with TRBD1. Trimming at V came to 6 bases and at J to 2 bases, leaving 6 bases not matched to a gene. Looked up from germline, CDR1 is SGHTA and CDR2 is FQGNSA. The CDR3 extends over 15 amino acids. The CDR3: CASSRTGPTYNEQFF. CDR3 nucleotide sequence: TGTGCCAGCAGTCGGACAGGGCCGACCTACAATGAGCAGTTCTTC.

This clone was seen just once. The chain links TRBV7-2 to TRBJ2-1, with D unclear. The CDR3 sequence is 13 residues long. The V gene lost 5 bases and the J gene lost 9 bases, with 14 bases spanning the gap. Germline CDR1 SGHTA, CDR2 FQGNSA. CDR3 protein: CASSARKRGEQFF. In nucleotides, the CDR3 is TGTGCCAGCAGCGCACGAAAACGAGGTGAGCAGTTCTTC.

The rearrangement joins TRBV11-3 to TRBJ2-1; 8 bases agree with TRBD2. Germline V gene sequence: CDR1 SGHNT, CDR2 YENEEA. Trimming cost V 0 bases and J 13 bases; bases outside gene matches: 5. CDR3 length: 13 residues. This CDR3 reads CASSLEGLGEQFF. CDR3 in DNA: TGTGCCAGCAGCTTAGAGGGACTAGGTGAACAGTTCTTC.

V usage is TRBV6-1 and J usage is TRBJ1-5; D uncertain. CDR3 length equals 15 residues. Germline V lookup: CDR1 MNHNS, CDR2 SASEGT. Between the trimmed V and J ends, which lost 0 bases and 5 bases, there was a span of 11 bases. CDR3 region: CASSEAGRQHQPQHF. CDR3 DNA sequence: TGTGCCAGCAGTGAAGCAGGGAGGCAGCATCAGCCCCAGCATTTT.

The V and J genes are TRBV5-1 and TRBJ2-1; 11 positions agree with TRBD1. The CDR3 is made up of 14 amino acids. Germline V gives CDR1 SGHRS, CDR2 YFSETQ. J gave up 9 bases and V 4 bases, and 6 bases lay outside the gene matches. The CDR3 spells CASSQGQGAGEQFF. CDR3 DNA: TGCGCCAGCAGCCAAGGACAGGGGGCGGGTGAGCAGTTCTTC.

The chain carries TRBV21-1 and TRBJ2-7; the table's D gene call, TRBD2, was not cross checked with the DNA. TRBV21-1 is a recognized pseudogene. This CDR3 spans 16 amino acids. The CDR3 nucleotides read TGTGCCAGCAGCAAAGTTCCACCCATAGATATTTACGAGCAGTACTTC. Amino acids: CASSKVPPIDIYEQYF.

The gene calls are TRBV6-5 and TRBJ2-7; 11 nucleotides match TRBD2. The germline gives CDR1 MNHEY, CDR2 SVGAGI. This CDR3 is 15 amino acids long. V was pared by 0 bases and J by 5 bases, with 3 bases of the junction left unmatched. CDR3 sequence (DNA): TGTGCCAGCAGTTACTCGCTACTAGCGGGAGACGAGCAGTACTTC. It specifies CASSYSLLAGDEQYF.

J is TRBJ1-2 and V is TRBV4-3; D remains unclear. This CDR3 is built from 14 residues. The germline V gene encodes CDR1 LGHNA and CDR2 YSLEER. V was shortened by 6 bases and J by 2 bases, with 13 bases between the two germline ends. The chain's CDR3 is CASSPKTGNYGYTF. The CDR3 nucleotides read TGCGCCAGCAGTCCCAAGACGGGGAACTATGGCTACACCTTC.

The chain combines TRBV6-1 with TRBJ2-1; D perhaps matches TRBD2 (5 bases). CDR3 length: 11 residues. V gave up 8 bases and J gave up 4 bases, with 6 bases separating them. CDR1 is MNHNS and CDR2 is SASEGT in the germline V gene. CDR3 sequence: CASAGYNEQFF. The CDR3 DNA follows: TGTGCCAGCGCGGGTTACAATGAGCAGTTCTTC.

This chain links TRBV4-2 with TRBJ2-5; 7 bases are shared with TRBD2. The germline V gene encodes CDR1 LGHNA and CDR2 YNFKEQ. The CDR3 consists of 15 residues. The V and J ends lost 1 base and 5 bases, in that order; junction bases with no gene match: 7. The CDR3 is CASSQVKAGRETQYF. CDR3 nucleotide sequence: TGTGCCAGCAGCCAAGTCAAGGCCGGGAGGGAGACCCAGTACTTC.

The chain is built from TRBV7-2 and TRBJ1-4; D unclear. Germline V CDR1 and CDR2: SGHTA, FQGNSA. V lost 2 bases, J lost 6 bases, and 10 bases lay in between. CDR3 length: 14 residues. CDR3 nucleotides: TGTGCCAGCAGCTTAAGCAGGCTCCATGAAAAACTGTTTTTT. Amino acid sequence: CASSLSRLHEKLFF.

The J gene is TRBJ1-2, the V gene TRBV19, with 7 bases aligning to TRBD1. V shed 6 bases and J 3 bases; nucleotides not matched to a gene: 7. The CDR3 totals 14 residues. Germline values: CDR1 LNHDA, CDR2 SQIVND (reference sequence). CDR3 loop: CASRIQGSDYGYTF. CDR3 nucleotide sequence: TGTGCCAGTAGGATACAGGGGTCTGACTATGGCTACACCTTC.